The entry below describes one T cell receptor beta chain. The entry originates in a study of T cell responses to AZD1222 COVID-19 vaccine. Sequencing used immunoSEQ multiplex PCR; TCRdb keeps in-frame clones, though not all of them. Of about 82,000 clones listed, about 90% are singletons. Germline lookup yields CDR1 MNHNS and CDR2 SASEGT. V was cut by 1 base and J by 3 bases, with 9 bases left in between. This CDR3 has 14 amino acids. The material sequenced was peripheral blood, taken 28 days after the second AZD1222 dose. This receptor was identified in an adult who received the AZD1222 COVID-19 vaccine. This chain joins TRBV6-1 and TRBJ2-5, with D maybe TRBD1 (6 bases). The CDR3 DNA sequence: TGTGCCAGCAGTGAAGACAGGGTGGAAGAGACCCAGTACTTC. Translated: CASSEDRVEETQYF.